Following are 9 T cell receptor beta chains from one sample sequenced in a study of shared clonotypes between healthy human individuals. Some clones are missing from TCRdb's copy, which holds only in-frame ones; the method was immunoSEQ multiplex PCR. The sample lists 2 million to 2.5 million clones, approximately 96% occurring once. Specimen: naive CD4+ T cells sorted from blood. Subset meaning: CD45RA+ positively selected. The receptors come from a man aged 18 to 30 in good health.

The rearrangement links TRBV5-5 to TRBJ1-3; D might be TRBD1 (6 bases). The CDR3 runs to 16 residues. Germline V gives CDR1 SGHKS, CDR2 YYEKEE (reference sequence). V was pared by 5 bases and J by 4 bases, with 19 bases between. The CDR3 DNA sequence: TGTGCCAGCAGTCCCTACGGGGGCCAAGGGGGAAACACCATATATTTT. As protein: CASSPYGGQGGNTIYF.

The genes are TRBV7-2 and TRBJ1-2; 7 bases match TRBD1. The CDR3 consists of 13 residues. The germline V gene encodes CDR1 SGHTA and CDR2 FQGNSA. V shed 3 bases and J 4 bases; nucleotides not matched to a gene: 2. The CDR3: CASSFGQVYGYTF. As DNA, the CDR3 is TGTGCCAGCAGCTTTGGACAGGTCTATGGCTACACCTTC.

This clone occurred once. J is TRBJ2-7 and V is TRBV11-3, with a tentative D call TRBD2 (7 bases). This CDR3 is 15 amino acids long. The V gene's germline CDR1 is SGHNT and CDR2 YENEEA. Trimming pared 5 bases from V and 7 bases from J, leaving 21 bases between. Here the CDR3 DNA reads TGTGCCAGCAGCGTTAGGGGCCCCGGGGGGCAGGAGCAGTACTTC. Translated, it gives CASSVRGPGGQEQYF.

This rearrangement joins TRBV2 to TRBJ1-1; weak D call: TRBD1 (5 bases). CDR1 is SNHLY and CDR2 is FYNNEI in the germline V gene. The germline V and J ends were trimmed by 7 bases and 3 bases, with 9 bases remaining between them. There are 12 residues in the CDR3. The CDR3 coding sequence is TGTGCCAGCACAGGGACTTACACTGAAGCTTTCTTT. Its translation is CASTGTYTEAFF.

The chain combines TRBV6-5 with TRBJ1-2; D is undetermined. V was pared by 7 bases and J by 4 bases, with 16 bases between. Germline assignment: CDR1 MNHEY and CDR2 SVGAGI. The CDR3 has 14 amino acids. CDR3 protein: CASISFGEGYGYTF. The CDR3 nucleotides are TGTGCCAGCATTAGTTTCGGGGAAGGCTATGGCTACACCTTC.

Concerning this clone itself: The identical CDR3 is also encoded by other nucleotide sequences in the sample. V usage is TRBV30 and J usage is TRBJ1-2, with D perhaps matching TRBD1 (5 bases). This CDR3 spans 12 amino acids. Trimming left V 2 bases short and J 3 bases short, with 7 bases between. CDR1 is GTSNPN and CDR2 is SVGIG in the germline V gene (reference sequence). In DNA form, the CDR3 reads TGTGCCTGGAGTTTAGGGGACTATGGCTACACCTTC. Translating gives CAWSLGDYGYTF.

The V call is TRBV4-3, the J call TRBJ2-1; TRBD2 aligns across 8 bases. This CDR3 is 15 amino acids long. Germline V gene lookup returns CDR1 LGHNA and CDR2 YSLEER. V was clipped by 1 base and J by 5 bases; unmatched bases: 4. The CDR3 spells CASSQGSGTHNEQFF. The CDR3, as DNA: TGCGCCAGCAGCCAAGGTAGCGGGACCCACAATGAGCAGTTCTTC.

The CDR3 is CASSEARTELSNYGYTF. In DNA, the CDR3 is TGTGCCAGCAGTGAAGCACGGACAGAACTTTCTAACTATGGCTACACCTTC. The chain combines TRBV2 with TRBJ1-2, with D perhaps TRBD1 (6 bases). Germline loops: CDR1 SNHLY, CDR2 FYNNEI. V lost 0 bases, J lost 0 bases, and 14 bases lay in between. The CDR3 has 17 amino acids. Variable domain in full (rest from reference TRBV2 and TRBJ1-2): EPEVTQTPSHQVTQMGQEVILRCVPISNHLYFYWYRQILGQKVEFLVSFYNNEISEKSEIFDDQFSVERPDGSNFTLKIRSTKLEDSAMYFCASSEARTELSNYGYTFGSGTRLTVV.

The V gene is TRBV11-2, the J gene TRBJ1-5, with a possible D match to TRBD1 (6 bases). The germline V gene has CDR1 SGHAT and CDR2 FQNNGV. The V gene lost 1 base and the J gene lost 6 bases, with 13 bases spanning the gap. CDR3 length: 15 amino acids. The CDR3 loop reads CASSLGAQGIQPQHF. CDR3 DNA: TGTGCCAGCAGCTTAGGAGCGCAGGGGATTCAGCCCCAGCATTTT. The entire variable domain, with the rest obtained from reference TRBV11-2 and TRBJ1-5, is as follows: EAGVAQSPRYKIIEKRQSVAFWCNPISGHATLYWYQQILGQGPKLLIQFQNNGVVDDSQLPKDRFSAERLKGVDSTLKIQPAKLEDSAVYLCASSLGAQGIQPQHFGDGTRLSIL.